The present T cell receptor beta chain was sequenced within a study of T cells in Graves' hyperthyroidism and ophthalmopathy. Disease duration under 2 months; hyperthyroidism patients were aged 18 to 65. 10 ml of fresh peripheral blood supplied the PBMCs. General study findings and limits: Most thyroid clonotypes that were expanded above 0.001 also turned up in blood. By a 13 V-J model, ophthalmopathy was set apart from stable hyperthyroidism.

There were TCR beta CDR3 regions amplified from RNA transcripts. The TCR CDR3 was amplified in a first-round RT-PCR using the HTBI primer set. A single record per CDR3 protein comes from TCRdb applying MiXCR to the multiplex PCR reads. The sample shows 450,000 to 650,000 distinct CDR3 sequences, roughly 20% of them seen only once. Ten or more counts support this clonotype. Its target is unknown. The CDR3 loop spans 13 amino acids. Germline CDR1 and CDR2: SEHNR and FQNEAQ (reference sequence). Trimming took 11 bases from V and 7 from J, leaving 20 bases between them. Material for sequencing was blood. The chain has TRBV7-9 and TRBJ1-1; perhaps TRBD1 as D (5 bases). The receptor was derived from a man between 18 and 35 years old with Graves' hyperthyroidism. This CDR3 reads CAGSRDAPSEAFF. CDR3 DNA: TGTGCCGGGAGCCGGGACGCCCCAAGTGAAGCTTTCTTT.